The clone carrying this T cell receptor beta chain was recorded a few times. This CDR3 comprises 13 residues. Construction of the TCRbeta library involved unique molecular identifiers. From the PCR reads, TCRdb called clonotypes with MiXCR, one entry per CDR3 protein. The sample has over 200,000 distinct CDR3 sequences; under 8.5% are singletons. This specimen belongs to a study of T-cell reconstitution after alpha-beta-depleted transplantation in children. The specimen comprised PBMCs, mostly from graft donor cells, sampled 360 days after TCRalphabeta/CD19-depleted stem cell transplant. The chain recombines TRBV21-1 with TRBJ1-4; the D segment call TRBD1 is taken from the table without a DNA check. TRBV21-1 is a pseudogene segment. The origin of this receptor is a male patient under 10 years old who had a stem cell transplant for acute myeloid leukemia, so the T cells may come from the graft donor. The chain's CDR3 is CASGETGSEKLFF. As DNA, the CDR3 is TGTGCCAGCGGGGAGACAGGGAGTGAAAAACTGTTTTTT.